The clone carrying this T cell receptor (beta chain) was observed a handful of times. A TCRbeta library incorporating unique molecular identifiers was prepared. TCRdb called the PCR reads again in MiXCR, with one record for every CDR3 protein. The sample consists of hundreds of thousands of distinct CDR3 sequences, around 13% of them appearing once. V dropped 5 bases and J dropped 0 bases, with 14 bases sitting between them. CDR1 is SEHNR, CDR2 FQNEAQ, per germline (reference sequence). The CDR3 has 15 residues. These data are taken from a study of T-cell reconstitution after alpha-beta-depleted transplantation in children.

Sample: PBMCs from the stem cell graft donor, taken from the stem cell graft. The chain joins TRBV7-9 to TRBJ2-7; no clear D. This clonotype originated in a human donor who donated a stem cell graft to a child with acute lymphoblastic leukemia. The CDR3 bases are TGTGCCAGCAGCCCGACTGACGGCTACTCCTACGAGCAGTACTTC. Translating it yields CASSPTDGYSYEQYF.